The 8 T cell receptor beta chains reported below all come from one sample, sequenced in a study of regulatory T cells in long-lasting Graves disease. Library construction for TCR beta used iRepertoire HTBI primers and Arm-PCR of CDR3 regions. From the multiplex PCR reads, TCRdb called clonotypes with MiXCR, one entry per CDR3 protein. The table includes 600,000 to 800,000 distinct CDR3 sequences, approximately 29% detected once. Time point given: persistent/refractory GD, antithyroid drugs over 5 years with positive TRAb. Preparation of the TCR library used RNA extracted from PBMCs. Sequencing used peripheral blood mononuclear cells (PBMCs), obtained when the disease was refractory, from a patient treated with antithyroid drugs. These receptor sequences come from a female donor with Graves disease.

The chain is built from TRBV7-6 and TRBJ2-5, with 14 bases aligning to TRBD2. This CDR3 is 17 amino acids long. V lost 5 bases to trimming and J lost 0 bases; unmatched junction nucleotides: 5. Germline CDR1 reads SGHVS; CDR2 reads FNYEAQ. The CDR3 sequence: CASSPGTSGGYQETQYF. The DNA of the CDR3 is TGTGCCAGCAGCCCGGGGACTAGCGGGGGATACCAAGAGACCCAGTACTTC.

This clonotype was seen more than once but under ten times. The rearrangement links TRBV19 to TRBJ2-7, with 10 bases matching TRBD2. J gave up 1 base and V 2 bases, and 11 bases lay outside the gene matches. This CDR3 spans 18 amino acids. In germline, CDR1 is LNHDA, CDR2 SQIVND (reference sequence). The CDR3 here is CASSIRASGSRSSYEQYF. The CDR3 DNA is TGTGCCAGTAGTATAAGGGCTAGCGGGAGTCGCAGTTCCTACGAGCAGTACTTC. The full variable domain, in which reference TRBV19 and TRBJ2-7 provide the parts outside the CDR3, is DGGITQSPKYLFRKEGQNVTLSCEQNLNHDAMYWYRQDPGQGLRLIYYSQIVNDFQKGDIAEGYSVSREKKESFPLTVTSAQKNPTAFYLCASSIRASGSRSSYEQYFGPGTRLTVT.

The V and J genes are TRBV6-4 and TRBJ1-1; no definite D call. The V gene's germline CDR1 is MRHNA and CDR2 SNTAGT. With 2 bases removed from V and 1 base from J, the gap between germline ends came to 5 bases. The CDR3 runs to 13 residues. The CDR3 coding sequence is TGTGCCAGCAGTGACGGCGAGAACACTGAAGCTTTCTTT. As protein: CASSDGENTEAFF.

In the case of this clonotype: Given a much more abundant clone one base away, this may be a read error. The V call is TRBV5-1, the J call TRBJ1-2; no definite D call. Germline CDR1 SGHRS, CDR2 YFSETQ. There are 15 residues in the CDR3. Trimming pared 1 base from V and 3 bases from J, leaving 13 bases between. CDR3 bases: TGCGCCAGCAGCTTGCCCGAGATGAAGGACTATGGCTACACCTTC. Its protein is CASSLPEMKDYGYTF.

CDR3 DNA sequence: TGCAGTGCTAGCGGCAGGGGGCTTTCTGGGGCCAACGTCCTGACTTTC. Translated, it gives CSASGRGLSGANVLTF. This rearrangement joins TRBV20-1 to TRBJ2-6; 8 bases agree with TRBD1. V lost 3 bases and J lost 1; bases outside the gene matches: 5. This CDR3 has 16 residues. Germline V CDR1 and CDR2: DFQATT, SNEGSKA (reference sequence).

The rearrangement joins TRBV2 to TRBJ1-5; D gene unclear. Trimming stripped 6 bases from V and 3 bases from J, with 21 bases between. Germline V gives CDR1 SNHLY, CDR2 FYNNEI. The CDR3 sequence is 17 residues long. The CDR3 loop reads CASRRVFADGFNQPQHF. As DNA, the CDR3 is TGTGCCAGCAGGAGGGTATTCGCCGACGGATTCAATCAGCCCCAGCATTTT.

The chain employs TRBV27 and TRBJ2-7; possibly TRBD2 for D (5 bases). CDR1 and CDR2 from the germline V gene are MNHEY and SMNVEV (reference sequence). The CDR3 is made up of 14 amino acids. Trimming pared 2 bases from V and 4 bases from J, leaving 12 bases between. Here the CDR3 DNA reads TGTGCCAGCAGTTTAAACGGGGAAGGGTACGAGCAGTACTTC. It encodes CASSLNGEGYEQYF.

This clonotype was observed at least ten times. This chain joins TRBV11-2 and TRBJ2-2, with D possibly TRBD1 on 6 matching bases. Trimming shortened V by 6 bases and J by 3 bases, and 17 bases separated the two germline ends. The CDR3 runs 16 residues. Looked up from germline, CDR1 is SGHAT and CDR2 is FQNNGV. The CDR3, as DNA: TGTGCCAGCAGGAAACAGGGATCGGTTGACACCGGGGAGCTGTTTTTT. Amino acids: CASRKQGSVDTGELFF.